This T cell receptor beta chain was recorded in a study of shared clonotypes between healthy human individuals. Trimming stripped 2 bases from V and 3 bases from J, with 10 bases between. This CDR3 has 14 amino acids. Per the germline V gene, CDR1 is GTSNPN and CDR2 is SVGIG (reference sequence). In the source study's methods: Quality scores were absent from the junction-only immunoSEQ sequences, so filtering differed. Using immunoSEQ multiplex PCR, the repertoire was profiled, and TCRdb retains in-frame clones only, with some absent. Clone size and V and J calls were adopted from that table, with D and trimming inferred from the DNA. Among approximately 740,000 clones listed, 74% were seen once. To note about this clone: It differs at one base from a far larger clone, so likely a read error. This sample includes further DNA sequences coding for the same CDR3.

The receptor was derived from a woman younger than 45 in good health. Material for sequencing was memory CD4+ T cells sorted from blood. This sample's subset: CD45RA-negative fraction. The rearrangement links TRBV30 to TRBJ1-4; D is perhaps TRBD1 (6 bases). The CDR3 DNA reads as TGTGCCTGGAGTACGGGGGGCTCTAATGAAAAACTGTTTTTT. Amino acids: CAWSTGGSNEKLFF.